This entry concerns a single TCR beta chain. Its antigen is undetermined. Profiling relied on immunoSEQ multiplex PCR, and the TCRdb table lists in-frame clones only, not all of them. The top ten clones hold about 12% of a sample with under 600,000 clones, roughly four fifths of them seen once. These data are taken from a study of shared clonotypes between healthy human individuals. The overall study: The study enrolled a couple of women and a few men aged 18 to 49.

Overall study results and limits: Sampling was confined to blood; repertoires within tissues likely differ.

This CDR3 spans 17 amino acids. Germline CDR1 and CDR2: SQVTM and ANQGSEA. V shed 5 bases and J 11 bases; nucleotides not matched to a gene: 22. The chain carries TRBV29-1 and TRBJ2-1, with TRBD2 matching 9 bases. Sequencing was performed on PBMCs. The sequence derives from a woman aged 40-49 years in good health. Some clones in this sample may be carry-over from other donors' samples. CDR3: CSVTGGSGRTPDSQQFF. CDR3 DNA: TGCAGCGTTACCGGGGGTAGCGGGAGAACTCCCGATTCCCAGCAGTTCTTC.